This is a list of T cell receptor beta chains from one sample in a study of blood T cells in healthy people across ages. TCRdb processed the 5' RACE reads anew with MiXCR; each CDR3 protein has one entry. The profile shows about 1.1 million distinct CDR3 sequences, 35% to 40% of them singletons. The sample comprised blood. These TCRs come from a man between 18 and 29 years old in good health. The CDR3 runs from the conserved cysteine through the conserved F or W. D genes are given only for firm matches. Size values are once, few and many counts, or a class for expanded clones, and some rows have none.

TRBV2	.	.	TRBJ1-5	CASKKQVWGGQPQHF	TGTGCCAGCAAAAAACAGGTGTGGGGCGGTCAGCCCCAGCATTTT
TRBV3-1	.	.	TRBJ2-1	CASSQVFRPDALEQFF	TGTGCCAGCAGCCAAGTATTCCGGCCGGACGCCCTTGAGCAGTTCTTC
TRBV29-1	TRBD1	few	TRBJ2-7	CSVSRDSYEQYF	TGCAGCGTGTCCCGGGACAGTTACGAGCAGTACTTC
TRBV2	.	.	TRBJ2-1	CASSGEGGQFGNEQFF	TGTGCCAGCAGTGGGGAAGGAGGACAATTCGGCAATGAGCAGTTCTTC
TRBV5-1	TRBD1	.	TRBJ2-3	CASSWTGAFTDTQYF	TGCGCCAGCAGTTGGACAGGGGCCTTCACAGATACGCAGTATTTT
TRBV9	.	few	TRBJ2-4	CASIFPLAKNIQYF	TGTGCCAGCATCTTCCCCCTAGCCAAAAACATTCAGTACTTC
TRBV4-2	TRBD2	.	TRBJ2-5	CASSPGAGHCNRVETQYF	TGTGCCAGCAGCCCGGGAGCGGGGCACTGTAACCGAGTTGAGACCCAGTACTTC
TRBV21-1	.	.	TRBJ1-5	CASSKEGKGLVQPQHF	TGTGCCAGCAGCAAAGAGGGAAAGGGGTTGGTTCAGCCCCAGCATTTT
TRBV15	.	.	TRBJ1-1	CATSRGGIQRNTEAFF	TGTGCCACCAGCAGAGGGGGAATCCAGAGGAACACTGAAGCTTTCTTT
TRBV4-3	.	.	TRBJ1-1	CASSQDWLGTEAFF	TGCGCCAGCAGCCAAGATTGGTTGGGCACTGAAGCTTTCTTT
TRBV20-1	.	few	TRBJ2-7	CSARDRLDGEQYF	TGCAGTGCTAGAGATCGACTAGATGGCGAGCAGTACTTC
TRBV9	TRBD1	.	TRBJ2-1	CASSAPLKDRANNEQFF	TGTGCCAGCAGCGCCCCTCTGAAGGACAGGGCGAACAATGAGCAGTTCTTC
TRBV10-2	.	few	TRBJ1-1	CASRGAENTEAFF	TGCGCCAGCAGGGGGGCAGAGAACACTGAAGCTTTCTTT
TRBV6-2/TRBV6-3	.	.	TRBJ1-5	CASSYTPRGEQPQHF	TGTGCCAGCAGTTACACCCCGCGGGGTGAGCAGCCCCAGCATTTT
TRBV6-2/TRBV6-3	.	.	TRBJ2-5	CASSYLLTGIQETQYF	TGTGCCAGCAGTTACTTACTTACAGGAATTCAAGAGACCCAGTACTTC
TRBV6-2/TRBV6-3	.	.	TRBJ2-5	CASSYSPTAPQETQYF	TGTGCCAGCAGTTACTCCCCGACAGCGCCCCAGGAGACCCAGTACTTC
TRBV27	TRBD1	.	TRBJ1-2	CASTSMVDREGAGCTF	TGTGCCAGCACCTCCATGGTGGACAGGGAAGGTGCTGGCTGCACCTTC
TRBV4-2	.	.	TRBJ1-4	CASSQDRPSKRVEKLFF	TGTGCCAGCAGCCAAGATCGTCCGTCTAAACGGGTTGAAAAACTGTTTTTT
TRBV4-2	.	.	TRBJ2-5	CASSQEWEETQYF	TGTGCCAGCAGCCAAGAATGGGAAGAGACCCAGTACTTC
TRBV20-1	TRBD2	few	TRBJ2-4	CSAISPGLAGGAKNIQYF	TGCAGTGCTATTTCCCCGGGGCTAGCGGGAGGAGCCAAAAACATTCAGTACTTC